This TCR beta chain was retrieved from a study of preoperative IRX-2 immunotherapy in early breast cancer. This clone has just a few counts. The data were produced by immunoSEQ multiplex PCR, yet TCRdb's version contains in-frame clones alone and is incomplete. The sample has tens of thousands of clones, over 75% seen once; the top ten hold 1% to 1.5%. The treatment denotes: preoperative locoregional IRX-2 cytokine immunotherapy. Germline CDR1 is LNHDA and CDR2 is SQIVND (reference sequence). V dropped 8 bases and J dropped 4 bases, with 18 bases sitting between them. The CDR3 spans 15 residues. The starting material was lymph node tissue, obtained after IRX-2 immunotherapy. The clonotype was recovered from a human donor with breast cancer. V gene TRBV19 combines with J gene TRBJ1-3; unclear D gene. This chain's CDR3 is CASETFKGPGNTIYF. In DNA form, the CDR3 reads TGTGCCAGTGAGACCTTTAAAGGGCCCGGAAACACCATATATTTT.